The T cell receptor beta chain described here comes from a study of a mutant IDH1 vaccine in newly diagnosed glioma. TCRdb's copy holds only in-frame clones and misses some; the assay was immunoSEQ multiplex PCR. In the table there are more than 60,000 clones, roughly 68% of which are singletons. This CDR3 is 14 amino acids long. Looked up from germline, CDR1 is SNHLY and CDR2 is FYNNEI. Trimming took 3 bases from V and 4 from J, leaving 12 bases between them. Time point reported: week 35, safety follow-up. Vaccine doses each comprised 300 ug of mutant IDH1 20-mer peptide, with topical imiquimod. There were eight vaccinations for patients, given in weeks 1, 3, 5, 7, 11, 15, 19 and 23. Notes on this clone: Its antigen remains unknown.

Sequencing used PBMCs, obtained from a glioma patient whose treatment included an IDH1 peptide vaccine. The sequence was collected from a man aged 45-60 years with glioma. The genes are TRBV2 and TRBJ2-5; D tentatively reads TRBD1 or TRBD2 (5 bases each). CDR3 sequence (DNA): TGTGCCAGCAGTGAGAACGGGGCGGGAGAGACCCAGTACTTC. Translation gives CASSENGAGETQYF.